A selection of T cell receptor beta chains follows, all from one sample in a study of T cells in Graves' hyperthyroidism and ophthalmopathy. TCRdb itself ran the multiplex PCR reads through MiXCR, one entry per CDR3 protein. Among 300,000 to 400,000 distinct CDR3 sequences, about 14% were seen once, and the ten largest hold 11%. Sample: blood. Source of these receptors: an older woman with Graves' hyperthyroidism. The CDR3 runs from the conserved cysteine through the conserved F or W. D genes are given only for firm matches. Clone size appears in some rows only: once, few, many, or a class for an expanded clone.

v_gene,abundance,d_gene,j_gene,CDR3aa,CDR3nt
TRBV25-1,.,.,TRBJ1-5,CASSECPGHTDQPQHF,TGTGCCAGCAGTGAATGCCCAGGACACACCGATCAGCCCCAGCATTTT
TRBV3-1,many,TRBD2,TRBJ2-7,CASSQGSGRARYEQYF,TGTGCCAGCAGCCAAGGCAGCGGGAGGGCCAGGTACGAGCAGTACTTC
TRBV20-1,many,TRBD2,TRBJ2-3,CSAIPPPGLAAYTDTQYF,TGCAGTGCTATTCCGCCTCCGGGACTAGCGGCGTATACAGATACGCAGTATTTT
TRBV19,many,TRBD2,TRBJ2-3,CASRGTSGISTDTQYF,TGTGCCAGTAGGGGGACTAGCGGGATCAGCACAGATACGCAGTATTTT
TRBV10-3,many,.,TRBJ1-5,CAISEVQPGQPQHF,TGTGCCATCAGTGAAGTCCAGCCTGGGCAGCCCCAGCATTTT
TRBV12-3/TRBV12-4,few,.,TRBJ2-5,CASSFVGPNEDQYF,TGTGCCAGCAGTTTCGTAGGGCCCAACGAGGACCAGTACTTC
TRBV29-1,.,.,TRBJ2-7,CSVETHPYEQYF,TGCAGCGTTGAAACGCACCCCTACGAGCAGTACTTC
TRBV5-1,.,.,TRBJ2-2,CASSLLRQGANTGELFF,TGCGCCAGCAGCTTGTTAAGGCAGGGCGCAAACACCGGGGAGCTGTTTTTT
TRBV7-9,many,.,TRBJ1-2,CASSLASDRVGYTF,TGTGCCAGCAGCTTAGCCTCTGACCGTGTAGGCTACACCTTC
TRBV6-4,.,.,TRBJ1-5,CASRTIISNQPQHF,TGTGCCAGCAGGACGATAATTAGCAATCAGCCCCAGCATTTT
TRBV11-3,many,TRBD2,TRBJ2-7,CASSVRGGSYSGGSVYEQYF,TGTGCCAGCAGCGTCCGGGGGGGTTCTTACAGCGGGGGGTCCGTCTACGAGCAGTACTTC
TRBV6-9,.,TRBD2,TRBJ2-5,CASSSGTSGRNRETQYF,TGTGCCAGCAGTTCCGGGACTAGCGGGAGGAACCGAGAGACCCAGTACTTC
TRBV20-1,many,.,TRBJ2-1,CSARDRGANSYNEQFF,TGCAGTGCTAGAGATAGGGGGGCAAACTCCTACAATGAGCAGTTCTTC
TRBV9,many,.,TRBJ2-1,CASSEGLIVTYNEQFF,TGTGCCAGCAGCGAGGGACTGATAGTAACCTACAATGAGCAGTTCTTC
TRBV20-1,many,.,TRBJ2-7,CSAKGHSNEQYF,TGCAGTGCGAAAGGCCACTCCAACGAGCAGTACTTC
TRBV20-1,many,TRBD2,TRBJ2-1,CSARVEAGTRGGNEQFF,TGCAGTGCTAGAGTAGAGGCCGGGACTAGGGGGGGCAATGAGCAGTTCTTC
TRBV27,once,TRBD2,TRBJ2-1,CASSRITTSGRADEQFF,TGTGCCAGCAGTAGGATAACGACTAGCGGGAGGGCCGATGAGCAGTTCTTC
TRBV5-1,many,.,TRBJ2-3,CASTRETDTQYF,TGCGCCAGCACCAGGGAAACAGATACGCAGTATTTT
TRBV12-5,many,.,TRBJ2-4,CASARGEIGNIQYF,TGTGCTAGTGCTCGAGGGGAGATTGGGAACATTCAGTACTTC
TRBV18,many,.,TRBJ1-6,CASSPRDPYSPLHF,TGTGCCAGCTCACCACGGGACCCCTATTCACCCCTCCACTTT
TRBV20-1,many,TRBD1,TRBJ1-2,CSASPGTDVYGYTF,TGCAGTGCCAGCCCCGGGACAGATGTCTATGGCTACACCTTC
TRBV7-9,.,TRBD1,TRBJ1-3,CASSLGLAGDTGTESGNTIYF,TGTGCCAGCAGCTTAGGACTAGCGGGGGACACCGGGACAGAATCTGGAAACACCATATATTTT
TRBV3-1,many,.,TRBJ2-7,CAGSRQSYEQYF,TGTGCCGGCAGCCGCCAGAGCTACGAGCAGTACTTC
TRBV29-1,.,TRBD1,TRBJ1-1,CSVRQGARPEAFF,TGCAGCGTTCGACAGGGGGCGCGTCCCGAAGCTTTCTTT
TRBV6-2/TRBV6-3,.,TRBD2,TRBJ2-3,CASSSLGTSGSGADTQYF,TGTGCCAGCAGTTCCCTCGGGACTAGCGGGAGTGGGGCAGATACGCAGTATTTT
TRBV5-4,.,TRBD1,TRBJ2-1,CASSPGTGRRGSYNEQFF,TGTGCCAGCAGCCCGGGGACAGGGAGGCGGGGGTCCTACAATGAGCAGTTCTTC
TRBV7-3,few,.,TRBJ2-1,CASSSPGTNNEQFF,TGTGCCAGCAGCTCCCCAGGGACCAACAATGAGCAGTTCTTC
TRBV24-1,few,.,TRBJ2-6,CATSSGTRTSGANVLTF,TGTGCCACCAGTTCCGGGACAAGGACCTCTGGGGCCAACGTCCTGACTTTC
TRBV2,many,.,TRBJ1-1,CAAALGTPAFF,TGTGCCGCAGCCCTCGGGACACCAGCTTTCTTT
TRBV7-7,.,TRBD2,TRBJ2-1,CASNPGLAGEWSGEQFF,TGTGCTAGCAACCCGGGACTAGCGGGAGAGTGGAGCGGTGAGCAGTTCTTC
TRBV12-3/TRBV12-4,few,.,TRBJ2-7,CASSSPTDSYEQYF,TGTGCCAGCAGTAGCCCTACAGACTCGTACGAGCAGTACTTC
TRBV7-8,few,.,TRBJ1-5,CASSLVSQSNQPQHF,TGTGCCAGCAGCTTAGTTTCGCAGAGCAATCAGCCCCAGCATTTT
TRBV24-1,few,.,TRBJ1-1,CATSENRDTEAFF,TGTGCCACCAGTGAGAACAGGGACACTGAAGCTTTCTTT
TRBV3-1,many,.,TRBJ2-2,CASSPVDTARDTGELFF,TGTGCCAGCAGCCCAGTGGATACCGCGAGAGATACCGGGGAGCTGTTTTTT
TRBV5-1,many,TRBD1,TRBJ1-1,CASLSGQGNTEAFF,TGCGCCAGCCTGAGTGGACAGGGGAACACTGAAGCTTTCTTT
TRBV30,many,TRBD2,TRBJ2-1,CAWSVQGLAGRSSYNEQFF,TGTGCCTGGAGTGTACAGGGGCTAGCGGGAAGGAGCTCCTACAATGAGCAGTTCTTC
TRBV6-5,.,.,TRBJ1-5,CASSYGPGDGQPQHF,TGTGCCAGCAGTTATGGTCCAGGGGATGGTCAGCCCCAGCATTTT
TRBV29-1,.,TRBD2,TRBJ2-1,CSVRLAGDEQFF,TGCAGCGTTCGACTAGCGGGAGATGAGCAGTTCTTC